These T cell receptor beta chains were read from a single sample in a study of T cell responses to AZD1222 COVID-19 vaccine. TCRdb's copy holds only in-frame clones and misses some; the assay was immunoSEQ multiplex PCR. The sample lists about 93,000 clones, roughly 90% occurring once. This specimen was peripheral blood, taken on day 0 of MenACWY control vaccination. The receptors shown here come from an adult in good health. Both conserved end residues are part of each CDR3. Each record gives: clone size, V gene, D gene, J gene, CDR3 protein, CDR3 DNA. The D gene is left open where the match is weak. The size field is filled for only some rows; it gives once, few, many or a size class.

clone size: .; V gene: TRBV19; D gene: .; J gene: TRBJ1-1; CDR3 protein: CASSIVGLLTEAFF; CDR3 DNA: TGTGCCAGTAGTATAGTTGGCCTCCTCACTGAAGCTTTCTTT
clone size: .; V gene: TRBV13; D gene: .; J gene: TRBJ2-5; CDR3 protein: CASSLASSRPQETQYF; CDR3 DNA: TGTGCCAGCAGCTTAGCAAGCAGCAGACCTCAAGAGACCCAGTACTTC
clone size: .; V gene: TRBV29-1; D gene: .; J gene: TRBJ2-7; CDR3 protein: CSVEESAYEQYF; CDR3 DNA: TGCAGCGTTGAAGAGTCAGCCTACGAGCAGTACTTC
clone size: .; V gene: TRBV19; D gene: .; J gene: TRBJ1-2; CDR3 protein: CASSIDYGDHGYTF; CDR3 DNA: TGTGCCAGTAGTATAGATTATGGGGACCATGGCTACACCTTC
clone size: .; V gene: TRBV30; D gene: .; J gene: TRBJ1-1; CDR3 protein: CAWTPVGRIEAFF; CDR3 DNA: TGTGCCTGGACCCCGGTGGGCCGAATAGAAGCTTTCTTT
clone size: few; V gene: TRBV30; D gene: TRBD1; J gene: TRBJ1-1; CDR3 protein: CAWSAQGATEAFF; CDR3 DNA: TGTGCCTGGAGTGCCCAGGGGGCCACTGAAGCTTTCTTT
clone size: .; V gene: TRBV7-2; D gene: .; J gene: TRBJ2-1; CDR3 protein: CASSIQGGVLSSYNEQFF; CDR3 DNA: TGTGCCAGCAGCATCCAGGGCGGGGTGCTTAGCTCCTACAATGAGCAGTTCTTC
clone size: .; V gene: TRBV28; D gene: TRBD1; J gene: TRBJ1-5; CDR3 protein: CASNSPGTGGNQPQHF; CDR3 DNA: TGTGCCAGCAATTCACCGGGGACAGGGGGCAATCAGCCCCAGCATTTT
clone size: .; V gene: TRBV4-3; D gene: .; J gene: TRBJ2-5; CDR3 protein: CASSPRGGNGETQYF; CDR3 DNA: TGCGCCAGCAGCCCCAGGGGAGGGAATGGAGAGACCCAGTACTTC
clone size: .; V gene: TRBV7-2; D gene: TRBD2; J gene: TRBJ2-7; CDR3 protein: CASSLSGSGGGYEQYF; CDR3 DNA: TGTGCCAGCAGCTTAAGTGGTAGCGGGGGGGGCTACGAGCAGTACTTC
clone size: .; V gene: TRBV7-8; D gene: .; J gene: TRBJ2-3; CDR3 protein: CASSFLPGHGVWDTQYF; CDR3 DNA: TGTGCCAGCAGCTTTTTACCGGGACATGGAGTTTGGGATACGCAGTATTTT
clone size: .; V gene: TRBV6-6; D gene: .; J gene: TRBJ2-1; CDR3 protein: CASRRTRPPDEQFF; CDR3 DNA: TGTGCCAGCAGGAGGACAAGGCCCCCAGATGAGCAGTTCTTC